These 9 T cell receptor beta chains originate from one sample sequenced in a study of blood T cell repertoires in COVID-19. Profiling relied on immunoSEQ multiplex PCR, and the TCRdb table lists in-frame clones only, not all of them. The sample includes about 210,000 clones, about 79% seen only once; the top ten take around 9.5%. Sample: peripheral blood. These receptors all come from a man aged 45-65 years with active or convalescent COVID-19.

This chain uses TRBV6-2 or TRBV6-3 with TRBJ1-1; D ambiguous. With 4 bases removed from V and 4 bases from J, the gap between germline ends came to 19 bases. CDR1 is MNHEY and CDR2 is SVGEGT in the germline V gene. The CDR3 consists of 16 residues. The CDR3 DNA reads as TGTGCCAGCAGTTTAGCGGCCCCCTCATGGGGCACTGAAGCTTTCTTT. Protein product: CASSLAAPSWGTEAFF.

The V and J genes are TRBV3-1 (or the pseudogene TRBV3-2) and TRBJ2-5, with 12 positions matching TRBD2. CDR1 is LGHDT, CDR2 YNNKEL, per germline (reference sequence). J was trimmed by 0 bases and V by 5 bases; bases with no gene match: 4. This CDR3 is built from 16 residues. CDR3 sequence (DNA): TGTGCCAGCAGCTCCCGGACTAGCGGGGACCAAGAGACCCAGTACTTC. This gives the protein CASSSRTSGDQETQYF.

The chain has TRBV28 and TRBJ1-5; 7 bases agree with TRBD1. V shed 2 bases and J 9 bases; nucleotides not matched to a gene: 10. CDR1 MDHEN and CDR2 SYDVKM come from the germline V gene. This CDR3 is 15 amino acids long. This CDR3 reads CASSLGGQRPRPQHF. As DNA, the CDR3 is TGTGCCAGCAGTTTAGGGGGACAGAGGCCTCGGCCCCAGCATTTT.

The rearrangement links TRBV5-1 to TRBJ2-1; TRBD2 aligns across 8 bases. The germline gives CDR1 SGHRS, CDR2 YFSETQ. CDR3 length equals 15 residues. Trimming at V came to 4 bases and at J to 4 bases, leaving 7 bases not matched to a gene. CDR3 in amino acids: CASSNRGGFYNEQFF. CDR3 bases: TGCGCCAGCAGCAACCGGGGGGGCTTTTACAATGAGCAGTTCTTC.

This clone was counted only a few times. Here the CDR3 reads CASSLSGGCSEQYV. The CDR3 DNA sequence: TGTGCCAGCAGCCTGTCGGGGGGGTGTTCCGAGCAGTACGTC. The chain has TRBV3-1 (or the pseudogene TRBV3-2) and TRBJ2-7; 8 bases agree with TRBD2. The CDR3 runs to 14 residues. J lost 6 bases, V lost 4 bases, and 8 bases had no gene match. CDR1 LGHDT and CDR2 YNNKEL come from the germline V gene (reference sequence).

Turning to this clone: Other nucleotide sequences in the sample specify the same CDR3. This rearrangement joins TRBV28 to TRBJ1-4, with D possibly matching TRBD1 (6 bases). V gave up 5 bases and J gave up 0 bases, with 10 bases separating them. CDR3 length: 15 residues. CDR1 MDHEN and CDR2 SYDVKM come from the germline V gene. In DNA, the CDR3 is TGTGCCAGCAGTCTCACAGGGACAACTAATGAAAAACTGTTTTTT. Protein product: CASSLTGTTNEKLFF.

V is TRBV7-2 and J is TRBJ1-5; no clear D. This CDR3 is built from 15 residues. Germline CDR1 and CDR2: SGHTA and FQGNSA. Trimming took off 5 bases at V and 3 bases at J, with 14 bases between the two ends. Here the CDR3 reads CASSPYSGSNQPQHF. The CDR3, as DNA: TGTGCCAGCAGCCCATACTCGGGTTCCAATCAGCCCCAGCATTTT.

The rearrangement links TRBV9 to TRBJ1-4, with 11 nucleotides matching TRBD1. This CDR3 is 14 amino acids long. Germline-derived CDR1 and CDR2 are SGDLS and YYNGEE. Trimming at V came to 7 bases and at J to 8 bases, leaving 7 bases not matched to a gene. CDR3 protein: CASGTGTGGEKLFF. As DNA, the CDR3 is TGTGCCAGCGGCACCGGGACAGGGGGGGAAAAACTGTTTTTT.

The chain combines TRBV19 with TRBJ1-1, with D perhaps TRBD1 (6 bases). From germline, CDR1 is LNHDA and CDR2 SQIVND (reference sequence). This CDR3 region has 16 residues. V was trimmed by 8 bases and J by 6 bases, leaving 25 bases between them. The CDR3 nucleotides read TGTGCCAGTTTGGCCGCCCCCGAGTGGGCAGGGGCTGAAGCTTTCTTT. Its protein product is CASLAAPEWAGAEAFF.